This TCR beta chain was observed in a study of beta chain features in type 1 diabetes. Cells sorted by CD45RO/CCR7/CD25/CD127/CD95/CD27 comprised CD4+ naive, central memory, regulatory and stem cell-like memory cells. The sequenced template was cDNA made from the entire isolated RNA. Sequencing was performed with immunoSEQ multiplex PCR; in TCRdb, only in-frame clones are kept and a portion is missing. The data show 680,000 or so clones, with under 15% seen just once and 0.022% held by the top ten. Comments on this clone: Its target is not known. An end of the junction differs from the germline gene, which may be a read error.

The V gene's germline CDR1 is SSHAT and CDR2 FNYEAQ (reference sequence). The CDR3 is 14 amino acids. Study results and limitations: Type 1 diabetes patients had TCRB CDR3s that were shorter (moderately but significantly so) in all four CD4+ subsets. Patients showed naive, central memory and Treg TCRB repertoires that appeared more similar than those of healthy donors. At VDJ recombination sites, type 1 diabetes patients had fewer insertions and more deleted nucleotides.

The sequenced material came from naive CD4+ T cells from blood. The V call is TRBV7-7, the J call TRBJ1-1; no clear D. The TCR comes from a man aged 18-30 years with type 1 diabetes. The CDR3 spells CASSPGPSNTEAFF. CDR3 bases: TGTGCTAGCAGCCCCGGACCCAGTAACACTGAAGCTTTCTTT.